The 9 T cell receptor beta chains below all came from one sample that was sequenced in a study of T cells in tumors after PD-1 blockade. Produced via immunoSEQ multiplex PCR; TCRdb's table is partial and in-frame only. The sample has 13,000 to 15,000 clones, over 75% seen once; the top ten hold more than 20%. Sequencing was performed on PBMCs, taken after anti-PD-1 treatment. The receptors stem from a human donor with basal cell carcinoma.

This clone appeared a few times. The chain links TRBV19 to TRBJ2-7, with 9 bases matching TRBD1. With 5 bases clipped from V and 2 bases from J, the junction kept 7 bases outside the gene matches. The CDR3 loop spans 15 amino acids. Germline V CDR1 and CDR2: LNHDA, SQIVND (reference sequence). The CDR3 region is CASSDRDRVPYEQYF. CDR3 DNA sequence: TGTGCCAGTAGTGACCGGGACAGGGTTCCCTACGAGCAGTACTTC.

The CDR3 bases are TGTGCCAGCAGCTCCGTCGGGGGGACAAGCAAAGAGACCCAGTACTTC. Protein: CASSSVGGTSKETQYF. The gene calls are TRBV7-3 and TRBJ2-5; D is perhaps TRBD2 (7 bases). CDR3 length equals 16 residues. From germline, CDR1 is SGHTA and CDR2 FQGTGA. The ends were cut back, 4 bases at V and 3 bases at J, with 18 bases in the middle.

The rearrangement joins TRBV5-6 to TRBJ2-7, with D possibly being TRBD1 (6 bases). V lost 2 bases to trimming and J lost 5 bases, with 17 bases between them. This CDR3 is 15 amino acids long. Germline V lookup: CDR1 SGHDT, CDR2 YYEEEE. The CDR3 DNA is TGTGCCAGCAGCTTTTCCCCAGGGGTTGGGCACGAGCAGTACTTC. Protein product: CASSFSPGVGHEQYF.

The CDR3 reads CASSYSNRNEKLFF. The CDR3 nucleotides are TGTGCCAGCAGTTACTCGAACCGCAATGAAAAACTGTTTTTT. The chain carries TRBV6-5 and TRBJ1-4; D remains unclear. The CDR3 sequence is 14 residues long. V lost 0 bases and J lost 5, with 7 bases in between. The V gene's germline CDR1 is MNHEY and CDR2 SVGAGI.

The chain carries TRBV12-2 and TRBJ2-7; the tabulated D call, TRBD2, remains unverified against the DNA. TRBV12-2 is shown as a pseudogene. The CDR3 length is 17 residues. CDR3 loop: CASRFGAKRDLSYEQYF. The CDR3 DNA reads TGTGCAAGTCGCTTCGGAGCAAAGCGGGACCTCTCCTACGAGCAGTACTTC.

The rearrangement joins TRBV6-4 to TRBJ2-1; the D gene is possibly TRBD2 (6 bases). This CDR3 comprises 16 residues. The V and J ends lost 3 bases and 0 bases respectively, with 12 bases between them. CDR1 MRHNA and CDR2 SNTAGT come from the germline V gene. The CDR3 DNA reads TGTGCCAGCAGTGAGCTAGCGAGGAGCTCCTACAATGAGCAGTTCTTC. Amino acid sequence: CASSELARSSYNEQFF.

For this clone: The germline gene is not matched at one end of the junction; a read error may be the cause. The same CDR3 arises from other DNA sequences in this sample as well. The CDR3 spells CASRDGGARAGSSYNEQFF. DNA of the CDR3: TGTGCCAGCCGTGATGGGGGGGCGCGGGCGGGGAGCTCCTACAATGAGCAGTTCTTC. This chain connects TRBV2 to TRBJ2-1; weak D call: TRBD2 (7 bases). Germline V CDR1 and CDR2: SNHLY, FYNNEI. This CDR3 is built from 19 residues.

This clone was recorded once. The V gene is TRBV29-1, the J gene TRBJ2-5; D might be TRBD1 or TRBD2, each matching 6 bases. CDR3 length: 12 residues. The germline CDR1 and CDR2 sequences are SQVTM and ANQGSEA. V lost 6 bases and J 5 bases, leaving 13 bases between the germline ends. The CDR3 here is CSVEGGGETQYF. DNA of the CDR3: TGCAGCGTGGAGGGGGGCGGGGAGACCCAGTACTTC.

This rearrangement joins TRBV5-6 to TRBJ1-2; D not certain. This CDR3 has 12 amino acids. The V gene lost 2 bases and the J gene lost 3 bases, with 5 bases spanning the gap. Germline V gives CDR1 SGHDT, CDR2 YYEEEE. As DNA, the CDR3 is TGTGCCAGCAGCTTCAGCGACTATGGCTACACCTTC. This encodes CASSFSDYGYTF.